What follows are 27 T cell receptor beta chains derived from one specimen sequenced in a study of blood T cell repertoires in COVID-19. This table comes from immunoSEQ multiplex PCR, and its TCRdb copy is limited to in-frame clones, with some not included. The sample lists hundreds of thousands of clones, around nine tenths occurring once. Sequenced sample: PBMCs or T cells enriched from blood (not recorded which). These receptors all stem from a young woman who had recovered from COVID-19.

The chain is built from TRBV14 and TRBJ2-6, with D possibly being TRBD2 (5 bases). V was cut by 1 base and J by 0 bases, with 13 bases left in between. Per the germline V gene, CDR1 is SGHDN and CDR2 is FVKESK. CDR3 length equals 18 residues. The DNA of the CDR3 is TGTGCCAGCAGCCAAGGTCCCAGAGGGCTCTCTGGGGCCAACGTCCTGACTTTC. Protein: CASSQGPRGLSGANVLTF. The whole variable domain, filled in from reference TRBV14 and TRBJ2-6, reads EAGVTQFPSHSVIEKGQTVTLRCDPISGHDNLYWYRRVMGKEIKFLLHFVKESKQDESGMPNNRFLAERTGGTYSTLKVQPAELEDSGVYFCASSQGPRGLSGANVLTFGAGSRLTVL.

This clone was counted only a few times. The rearrangement links TRBV19 to TRBJ2-1; D is uncertain. Between the trimmed V and J ends, which lost 6 bases and 4 bases, there was a span of 13 bases. The CDR3 contains 14 residues. Looked up from germline, CDR1 is LNHDA and CDR2 is SQIVND (reference sequence). The CDR3 loop reads CASSALPIYNEQFF. The CDR3 DNA follows: TGTGCCAGTAGCGCGTTACCGATTTACAATGAGCAGTTCTTC.

The rearrangement uses TRBV11-3 and TRBJ2-2, with TRBD1 as a possible D gene (6 bases). Trimming took 4 bases from V and 2 from J, leaving 11 bases between them. The CDR3 has 15 amino acids. CDR1 SGHNT and CDR2 YENEEA come from the germline V gene. CDR3 residues: CASSYWGPNTGELFF. The CDR3 DNA is TGTGCCAGCAGCTATTGGGGGCCTAACACCGGGGAGCTGTTTTTT.

The J gene is TRBJ2-6, the V gene TRBV5-8; 7 bases agree with TRBD1. CDR3 length: 16 residues. With 4 bases clipped from V and 2 bases from J, the junction kept 6 bases outside the gene matches. Germline V lookup: CDR1 SGHTS, CDR2 YDEGEE. Written as DNA, the CDR3 is TGTGCCAGCAGCAGCCGGACAGGTGCTGGGGCCAACGTCCTGACTTTC. Translating it yields CASSSRTGAGANVLTF.

Remarks on this clone: Other nucleotide sequences from this sample produce the same CDR3. The J gene is TRBJ1-1, the V gene TRBV6-1; D ambiguous. The germline V and J ends were trimmed by 0 bases and 5 bases, with 7 bases remaining between them. Germline values: CDR1 MNHNS, CDR2 SASEGT. The CDR3 is 13 residues long. Here the CDR3 reads CASSEARGTEAFF. The CDR3 DNA follows: TGTGCCAGCAGTGAAGCCCGGGGAACTGAAGCTTTCTTT.

The table lists this clone with a count of one. The chain recombines TRBV6-5 with TRBJ1-3, with D possibly TRBD1 on 5 matching bases. Between the trimmed V and J ends, which lost 6 bases and 0 bases, there was a span of 9 bases. The CDR3 is made up of 14 amino acids. Germline V gene sequence: CDR1 MNHEY, CDR2 SVGAGI. CDR3 sequence reads: CASRSTDSGNTIYF. DNA of the CDR3: TGTGCCAGCAGGTCGACAGACTCTGGAAACACCATATATTTT.

The chain uses TRBV7-8 and TRBJ2-7, with D perhaps TRBD2 (5 bases). Trimming took off 5 bases at V and 0 bases at J, with 14 bases between the two ends. The CDR3 spans 15 residues. Germline assignment: CDR1 SGHVS and CDR2 FQNEAQ. CDR3 DNA: TGTGCCAGCAGCAAATCTGGAGCGGCCTCCTACGAGCAGTACTTC. Translated, it gives CASSKSGAASYEQYF. Using reference TRBV7-8 and TRBJ2-7 for the parts outside the CDR3, the full variable domain is GAGVSQSPRYKVAKRGQDVALRCDPISGHVSLFWYQQALGQGPEFLTYFQNEAQLDKSGLPSDRFFAERPEGSVSTLKIQRTQQEDSAVYLCASSKSGAASYEQYFGPGTRLTVT.

The chain is built from TRBV28 and TRBJ2-7; 8 positions agree with TRBD1. This CDR3 comprises 14 residues. V dropped 6 bases and J dropped 3; count of bases not matched to a gene: 7. Germline loops: CDR1 MDHEN, CDR2 SYDVKM. In DNA, the CDR3 is TGTGCCAGCAGCTTGACAGGGGAGAACTACGAGCAGTACTTC. Protein sequence: CASSLTGENYEQYF.

The chain joins TRBV19 to TRBJ2-1; D might be TRBD2 (7 bases). The V end was cut by 6 bases, the J end by 10 bases, with 25 bases between. Germline CDR1 reads LNHDA; CDR2 reads SQIVND (reference sequence). This CDR3 is built from 16 residues. DNA of the CDR3: TGTGCCAGTAGCCCAATTTCGGGGGGCCTGGCGGGGGAGCAGTTCTTC. Its protein product is CASSPISGGLAGEQFF.

The rearrangement uses TRBV4-2 and TRBJ2-6, with TRBD2 as a possible D gene (7 bases). Trimming left V 4 bases short and J 0 bases short, with 13 bases between. Looked up from germline, CDR1 is LGHNA and CDR2 is YNFKEQ. There are 17 residues in the CDR3. CDR3 DNA sequence: TGTGCCAGCAGCCGTAAGGGAGGGGGCTCTGGGGCCAACGTCCTGACTTTC. Its protein is CASSRKGGGSGANVLTF.

The rearrangement uses TRBV24-1 and TRBJ1-1, with 7 bases aligning to TRBD1. The V and J ends lost 7 bases and 7 bases, in that order; junction bases with no gene match: 11. CDR1 KGHDR and CDR2 SFDVKD come from the germline V gene. CDR3 size: 14 residues. The CDR3 sequence: CATRDGDRADEAFF. CDR3 nucleotide sequence: TGTGCCACCAGAGATGGAGACAGGGCAGATGAAGCTTTCTTT.

About this clone itself: An end of the junction differs from the germline gene, which may be a read error. The chain employs TRBV18 and TRBJ2-5; weak D call: TRBD2 (6 bases). The CDR3 runs 11 residues. Per germline, CDR1 KGHSH and CDR2 LQKENI. CDR3 bases: TGTGCCAGCTCACCATCGGGGGAGGTACACTTC. As protein: CASSPSGEVHF.

The chain employs TRBV29-1 and TRBJ2-3, with unresolved D. V gave up 1 base and J gave up 11 bases, with 10 bases separating them. This CDR3 comprises 11 residues. Germline CDR1 is SQVTM and CDR2 is ANQGSEA. CDR3 protein: CSVEGLPGQYF. The CDR3, as DNA: TGCAGCGTTGAAGGACTGCCGGGGCAGTATTTT.

The chain couples TRBV7-3 to TRBJ1-1; D possibly corresponds to TRBD1 (5 bases). Trimming took 7 bases from V and 10 from J, leaving 19 bases between them. This CDR3 has 13 residues. Germline CDR1 is SGHTA and CDR2 is FQGTGA. The CDR3 DNA is TGTGCCAGCACCACCGGGGGAGGGCTTGGAGCTTTCTTT. Translation gives CASTTGGGLGAFF.

The rearrangement uses TRBV11-3 and TRBJ2-7; 7 nucleotides agree with TRBD1. The CDR3 runs 14 residues. The germline gives CDR1 SGHNT, CDR2 YENEEA. The V segment lost 2 bases and the J segment 2 bases; nucleotides outside the gene matches: 3. CDR3 region: CASSLRQGTYEQYF. CDR3 nucleotide sequence: TGTGCCAGCAGCTTAAGACAGGGAACCTACGAGCAGTACTTC.

The rearrangement uses TRBV10-3 and TRBJ2-1; the D is unclear. CDR1 is ENHRY, CDR2 SYGVKD, per germline. CDR3 length: 15 amino acids. V was shortened by 2 bases and J by 0 bases, with 8 bases between the two germline ends. The CDR3 coding sequence is TGTGCCATCAGTGAGGGAGAGAGCTCCTACAATGAGCAGTTCTTC. Its protein is CAISEGESSYNEQFF.

For the CDR3, the DNA is TGTGCCAGCAGCCCCGCGGGGGGGCCATTAGAGACCCAGTACTTC. It translates to CASSPAGGPLETQYF. The chain carries TRBV7-6 and TRBJ2-5, with 9 bases that match TRBD2. V was pared by 5 bases and J by 4 bases, with 8 bases of the junction left unmatched. This CDR3 is 15 amino acids long. The germline V gene has CDR1 SGHVS and CDR2 FNYEAQ. Filled out from reference TRBV7-6 and TRBJ2-5, the complete variable domain reads GAGVSQSPRYKVTKRGQDVALRCDPISGHVSLYWYRQALGQGPEFLTYFNYEAQQDKSGLPNDRFSAERPEGSISTLTIQRTEQRDSAMYRCASSPAGGPLETQYFGPGTRLLVL.

The chain uses TRBV19 and TRBJ1-6, with D maybe TRBD1 (6 bases). The CDR3 sequence is 15 residues long. V lost 8 bases and J 2 bases, leaving 13 bases between the germline ends. Germline CDR1 LNHDA, CDR2 SQIVND (reference sequence). The CDR3 nucleotides read TGTGCCAGTTGGGACATGGTGACCTATAATTCACCCCTCCACTTT. Protein product: CASWDMVTYNSPLHF.

On this clone: Germline and junction disagree at one end, which may indicate a read error. The same CDR3 arises from other DNA sequences in this sample as well. The rearrangement links TRBV7-3 to TRBJ2-2; 8 bases align to TRBD1. Germline CDR1 reads SGHTA; CDR2 reads FQGTGA. CDR3 length equals 15 residues. The CDR3: CASSLSTGDTGELFF. As DNA, the CDR3 is TGTGCTAGCAGCTTATCGACAGGGGACACCGGGGAGCTGTTTTTT.

J is TRBJ1-2 and V is TRBV7-2; unclear D gene. CDR1 and CDR2 (germline): SGHTA, FQGNSA. This CDR3 has 14 amino acids. Between the trimmed V and J ends, which lost 5 bases and 4 bases, there was a span of 14 bases. The CDR3 is CASSPRVRGYGYTF. Written as DNA, the CDR3 is TGTGCCAGCAGCCCCCGGGTCCGTGGCTATGGCTACACCTTC.

The chain joins TRBV3-1 (or the pseudogene TRBV3-2) to TRBJ1-1; 9 bases line up with TRBD1. Germline V gives CDR1 LGHDT, CDR2 YNNKEL (reference sequence). V lost 0 bases to trimming and J lost 5 bases; unmatched junction nucleotides: 13. The CDR3 consists of 18 residues. Here the CDR3 reads CASSQDFISHRGQTEAFF. As DNA, the CDR3 is TGTGCCAGCAGCCAAGATTTTATATCGCACAGGGGGCAGACTGAAGCTTTCTTT.

The chain has TRBV3-1 (or the pseudogene TRBV3-2) and TRBJ2-3, with 14 bases lining up with TRBD2. Trimming took 4 bases from V and 3 from J; bases not matched to a gene: 3. The CDR3 covers 16 residues. Germline CDR1 and CDR2: LGHDT and YNNKEL (reference sequence). Written as DNA, the CDR3 is TGTGCCAGCAGCCTTGGACTAGCGGGGGGTACAGATACGCAGTATTTT. It yields the protein CASSLGLAGGTDTQYF.

The rearrangement uses TRBV29-1 and TRBJ2-2; possibly TRBD1 for D (5 bases). This CDR3 region has 15 residues. Germline V gives CDR1 SQVTM, CDR2 ANQGSEA. V was clipped by 7 bases and J by 0 bases, with 15 bases between them. This CDR3 is CSAQTALTNTGELFF. The CDR3 region has the DNA TGCAGCGCTCAGACAGCTTTGACGAACACCGGGGAGCTGTTTTTT.

The rearrangement joins TRBV7-9 to TRBJ2-1, with D perhaps matching TRBD2 (5 bases). Germline assignment: CDR1 SEHNR and CDR2 FQNEAQ (reference sequence). The CDR3 has 16 residues. Trimming stripped 5 bases from V and 1 base from J, with 15 bases between. CDR3 in amino acids: CASSPPDGKSYNEQFF. The CDR3 DNA is TGTGCCAGCAGCCCACCAGACGGGAAGTCCTACAATGAGCAGTTCTTC.

V gene TRBV7-2 combines with J gene TRBJ2-7; TRBD2 agrees at 13 bases. The CDR3 is 16 amino acids. The germline CDR1 and CDR2 sequences are SGHTA and FQGNSA. The V segment lost 1 base and the J segment 2 bases; nucleotides outside the gene matches: 2. The CDR3 here is CASSLGLAGGPYEQYF. The CDR3 nucleotides are TGTGCCAGCAGCTTAGGACTAGCGGGAGGACCCTACGAGCAGTACTTC.

The rearrangement uses TRBV7-9 and TRBJ2-1, with D tentatively TRBD2 (6 bases). The CDR3 spans 17 residues. Trimming stripped 3 bases from V and 0 bases from J, with 15 bases between. Germline V gene sequence: CDR1 SEHNR, CDR2 FQNEAQ (reference sequence). CDR3 bases: TGTGCCAGCAGCTTGTTCCCGGCCGGGAGCTCCTACAATGAGCAGTTCTTC. Protein product: CASSLFPAGSSYNEQFF.

The gene calls are TRBV6-5 and TRBJ1-4, with D possibly matching TRBD1 (6 bases). Germline CDR1 reads MNHEY; CDR2 reads SVGAGI. The CDR3 length is 15 residues. V lost 6 bases, J lost 5 bases, and 16 bases lay in between. The CDR3 DNA sequence: TGTGCCAGCAGGACAGGTAGCGGGGGGAATGAAAAACTGTTTTTT. Protein sequence: CASRTGSGGNEKLFF.